This TCR beta chain emerged from a study of blood T cell repertoires in COVID-19. In the study overall: Specimens from acute and convalescent COVID-19 originated in the United States, Italy and Spain.

Germline V gene lookup returns CDR1 SGHAT and CDR2 FQDESV (reference sequence). CDR3 length: 14 amino acids. V dropped 3 bases and J dropped 5; count of bases not matched to a gene: 2. Measured with immunoSEQ multiplex PCR; TCRdb has only the in-frame clones, and not every one. The table includes 250,000 to 300,000 clones, around nine tenths detected once. Worth noting for this clone: Other DNA sequences in this sample translate to the same CDR3.

V and J are TRBV11-1 and TRBJ2-2; 8 nucleotides agree with TRBD1. The receptor comes from a woman aged 25-40 years with COVID-19, enrolled during active disease. The sequenced material came from peripheral blood. CDR3 in DNA: TGTGCCAGCAGCTTTACAGGGGGTACCGGGGAGCTGTTTTTT. Translation gives CASSFTGGTGELFF.